Sequencing of this TCR beta chain was carried out in a study of T-cell memory formation after mild COVID-19. V shed 8 bases, J shed 5 bases, and the junction held 12 bases outside the gene matches. CDR3 size: 15 residues. Germline CDR1 and CDR2: LGHNA and YNFKEQ. This clonotype was detected ten times or more. One entry per CDR3 protein, called by TCRdb with MiXCR from the 5' RACE reads. The profile shows about half a million distinct CDR3 sequences, over 15% of them singletons. The sample comprised PBMCs or a T cell subset sorted from them (not recorded which). The V call is TRBV4-2, the J call TRBJ2-1; 7 nucleotides align to TRBD1. The source of this sequence is an adult woman who had mild COVID-19 (a few samples of this study predate the infection). Cell type and time point are not known. This CDR3 reads CASGKVGGNDNEQFF. The CDR3 DNA is TGTGCCAGCGGAAAGGTAGGGGGCAACGACAATGAGCAGTTCTTC.